The present entry profiles one T cell receptor beta chain with its context. As processed by the authors: Reference gene primer amplification gave nucleated cell count estimates. Some clones are missing from TCRdb's copy, which holds only in-frame ones; the method was immunoSEQ multiplex PCR. V and J calls and clone size follow that table, whereas D and trimming were derived from the DNA. The table lists 200,000 to 250,000 clones, 82% of them singletons. The data were obtained in a study of blood T cell repertoires in COVID-19. Study context: Spain, Italy and the United States supplied samples that represented acute and convalescent COVID-19. Sources were T cells, B-cell-depleted T cells, or PBMCs; the material itself was cDNA or gDNA.

Looked up from germline, CDR1 is KGHDR and CDR2 is SFDVKD. CDR3 size: 14 residues. J gave up 5 bases and V 5 bases, and 5 bases lay outside the gene matches. The TCR sequence derives from a woman aged 40 to 50 with acute or convalescent COVID-19. Material for sequencing was peripheral blood. The chain combines TRBV24-1 with TRBJ2-3; 8 bases line up with TRBD2. The CDR3 DNA sequence: TGTGCCACCAGTGGCGGGAGGTTGGTAGATACGCAGTATTTT. It encodes CATSGGRLVDTQYF.